Each of the 10 T cell receptor beta chains below was sequenced from the same sample in a study of blood T cell repertoires in COVID-19. TCRdb's copy holds only in-frame clones and misses some; the assay was immunoSEQ multiplex PCR. The sample has about 310,000 clones, nearly 90% seen once. Sequencing input: PBMCs or T cells enriched from blood (not recorded which). These receptor sequences come from a woman under 40 who had recovered from COVID-19.

The chain carries TRBV2 and TRBJ1-2, with 8 bases aligning to TRBD1. The CDR3 runs to 14 residues. V was clipped by 4 bases and J by 5 bases; unmatched bases: 6. CDR1 SNHLY and CDR2 FYNNEI come from the germline V gene. In DNA, the CDR3 is TGTGCCAGCAGTGGGACAGGGAATTTTTATGGCTACACCTTC. Encoded protein: CASSGTGNFYGYTF.

The chain carries TRBV5-6 and TRBJ1-2; 7 bases are a match to TRBD1. After removal of 0 bases from V and 8 bases from J, the junction contained 4 bases not matched to a gene. The CDR3 totals 13 residues. From germline, CDR1 is SGHDT and CDR2 YYEEEE. This CDR3 is CASSLAQGQGYTF. For the CDR3, the DNA is TGTGCCAGCAGCTTGGCACAGGGGCAAGGCTACACCTTC.

The chain couples TRBV27 to TRBJ2-7, with unresolved D. V was pared by 3 bases and J by 5 bases, with 11 bases between. Germline V gene sequence: CDR1 MNHEY, CDR2 SMNVEV (reference sequence). The CDR3 covers 13 residues. CDR3 loop: CASSFPLADEQYF. The CDR3 nucleotides read TGTGCCAGCAGTTTCCCCCTCGCAGACGAGCAGTACTTC.

This chain connects TRBV18 to TRBJ1-6; D perhaps matches TRBD1 (5 bases). Trimming pared 3 bases from V and 8 bases from J, leaving 8 bases between. The CDR3 sequence is 13 residues long. In germline, CDR1 is KGHSH, CDR2 LQKENI. This CDR3 reads CASSPSRDSPLHF. The CDR3 nucleotides are TGTGCCAGCTCACCTTCCAGGGATTCACCCCTCCACTTT.

V gene TRBV13 combines with J gene TRBJ2-7, with 7 positions matching TRBD1. Trimming cost V 2 bases and J 2 bases; bases outside gene matches: 0. Per germline, CDR1 PRHDT and CDR2 FYEKMQ (reference sequence). This CDR3 has 13 amino acids. CDR3 loop: CASSLTGAYEQYF. DNA for the CDR3: TGTGCCAGCAGCTTAACAGGGGCCTACGAGCAGTACTTC.

The V gene is TRBV24-1, the J gene TRBJ2-1; possible D gene TRBD1, 5 bases. Trimming left V 4 bases short and J 3 bases short, with 30 bases between. The CDR3 is 21 residues long. Germline CDR1 reads KGHDR; CDR2 reads SFDVKD. The chain's CDR3 is CATSDSQGDGWGNKGYNEQFF. DNA for the CDR3: TGTGCCACCAGTGACTCCCAGGGCGACGGATGGGGTAACAAGGGCTACAATGAGCAGTTCTTC.

In nucleotides, the CDR3 is TGCGCCAGCAGCGAAAACAGTTACACTGAAGCTTTCTTT. Translated: CASSENSYTEAFF. The V and J genes are TRBV5-1 and TRBJ1-1, with D unresolved. V was clipped by 4 bases and J by 3 bases, with 10 bases between them. CDR1 is SGHRS, CDR2 YFSETQ, per germline. This CDR3 has 13 amino acids.

The chain carries TRBV7-2 and TRBJ2-2, with D tentatively TRBD2 (5 bases). The CDR3 extends over 16 amino acids. Trimming took off 5 bases at V and 7 bases at J, with 20 bases between the two ends. Germline CDR1 SGHTA, CDR2 FQGNSA. The DNA for the CDR3 is TGTGCCAGCAGCATCACCCCCCCCACTCGGGGCGGGGAGCTGTTTTTT. As protein: CASSITPPTRGGELFF.

CDR3 nucleotides: TGTGCCATCAGGACAGGGCAAACTAACTATGGCTACACCTTC. Its translation: CAIRTGQTNYGYTF. This chain uses TRBV10-3 with TRBJ1-2, with 7 bases lining up with TRBD1. V lost 6 bases and J lost 0; bases outside the gene matches: 4. Germline loops: CDR1 ENHRY, CDR2 SYGVKD. The CDR3 has 14 amino acids.

The J gene is TRBJ2-1, the V gene TRBV5-1, with 11 bases that match TRBD2. The CDR3 runs 15 residues. Germline CDR1 SGHRS, CDR2 YFSETQ. The ends lost 4 bases at V and 9 bases at J; junction bases unmatched: 9. CDR3 protein: CASSPTSGEGPEQFF. The CDR3 nucleotides are TGCGCCAGCAGCCCGACTAGCGGGGAGGGACCTGAGCAGTTCTTC.